Sequencing of this TCR beta chain was carried out in a study of cytomegalovirus exposure and HLA in healthy donors (dated by TCRdb to the late 2010s). In terms of the full investigation: An earlier analysis of approximately 600 of the donors reported roughly 300 Gb of sequence data and roughly 100 million unique TCR beta sequences from around 200 million T cells. Around 320 gigabases of sequencing data and approximately 80 million unique TCR sequences were included in an early release covering around 650 HLA-typed donors. Of the roughly 390 genotyped donors, 81% were placed in the genetic ancestry cluster associated with self-reported Caucasian donors. The study was designed to test whether signatures of past pathogen exposure could be identified by cataloging public T cell receptors. The study profiled the T cell repertoires of about 640 subjects by immunosequencing and related them to cytomegalovirus serostatus. Along with the approximately 600-subject first cohort, a separate validation cohort of over 90 different subjects was used. The study combined high-throughput TCR immunosequencing, statistical association of individual TCRs with disease status, and machine learning to predict cytomegalovirus infection status. A later analysis re-examined previously published TCR beta repertoires from more than 600 donors and added high-resolution HLA genotyping to investigate patterns of TCR occurrence. Rather than drawing on any new phenotypic data, the later analysis identified candidate immune exposures from TCR beta sequences and the way those sequences occurred across donors. An earlier analysis of some 500 of the donors applied high-throughput TCR beta sequencing to assess whether each TCR beta V gene segment acted as functional or pseudogenic. Alongside the repertoire data, information on donor age, sex, ethnicity and CMV serostatus was compiled. Genome-wide SNP genotypes for about three fifths of the roughly 700 donors were used in a later genetic analysis, which treated that subset as a discovery cohort. Every discovery cohort repertoire had been produced on one sequencing platform. HLA typing included class I and class II loci at four-digit resolution. The number of typed donors differed by locus: about 620-640 for A, B, C, DRB1 and DQB1; approximately 530 for DQA1; fewer than 610 for DPA1; and some 430 for DPB1. Roughly 5 DR-DQ haplotypes were handled as single units for association and clustering, since linkage in the cohort was strong. Among some 400 genotyped donors of the cohort, an average of approximately 240,000 unique TCR beta nucleotide sequences were sequenced per donor, around 20% of them non-productive.

Overall study outcomes, separate from this receptor: Only TCR beta chains were sequenced in this cohort, and the absence of alpha or paired-chain data limited detectable features. A cluster of highly shared sequence variants was judged likely to be a technical artifact of the sequencing pipeline. V-gene and J-gene trimming of TCR beta chains was associated with a missense DCLRE1C variant in a later genetic analysis, and the association was replicated in an independent cohort. Because counts were too low, 15 to 20 rarely observed V segments, including chromosome 9 orphons, were excluded from the earlier analysis of several hundred of the donors. At a false discovery rate of 0.05, a later analysis linked about 17,000 TCR beta sequences to specific HLA alleles. Because some donors lacked HLA typing at each locus, the association tests relied only on the typed subset. A later analysis found that TCR association rates varied across HLA loci, with DRB1 alleles showing the most associated TCRs and HLA-C alleles the fewest. The authors suggested that the approach could potentially be extended to other disease states and immunological phenotypes. The presence/absence analyses assumed that sequencing depth was roughly uniform across donors, and that assumption may not be true. CMV serostatus was the only immune exposure information available for the cohort. Linkage disequilibrium might explain the correlated functional status among segregating V segments, but an unknown experimental factor could not be excluded. Compared with equally common non-associated chains, HLA-associated TCR beta chains in a later analysis were more clonally expanded and had lower generation probabilities. Most TCR sequences were observed very rarely across donors, whereas some public TCRs were present in many individuals. In vitro tests confirmed that three of the cytomegalovirus-associated TCR beta chains recognize cytomegalovirus antigens. An earlier analysis of approximately 500 of the donors showed that most TCR beta V segments appeared in productive rearrangements either about 90% or about 30% of the time, which broadly matched IMGT annotations. A later analysis found that most CMV-associated TCR beta chains appeared HLA-restricted, with HLA associations seemingly driven largely by CMV exposure. The classifier was reported to diagnose cytomegalovirus status with high specificity and sensitivity in both the original and validation cohorts. Several of the top co-occurrence clusters appeared to be linked to parvovirus B19, influenza, CMV and Epstein-Barr virus, according to a later analysis. A later genetic analysis reported fewer N-insertions in productive TCRs among donors in an Asian-associated ancestry cluster than the roughly 700-donor mean. The study listed 164 TCR beta chains as associated with cytomegalovirus. A further reported finding was that TCR beta sequences accurately predicted the HLA-A and HLA-B alleles for most subjects in the first cohort. Strong co-occurrence of HLA alleles, especially DR and DQ, made assigning TCR associations to individual alleles difficult.

Libraries were prepared through the immunoSEQ multiplex PCR assay. The multiplex PCR relied on a mix of 60 forward primers for TCR Vbeta segments and 13 reverse primers for TCR Jbeta segments. A multiplex PCR assay on genomic DNA amplified the CDR3 region of rearranged TCR beta genes. On the Illumina HiSeq System, the amplified TCR beta libraries were sequenced as 87-base-pair reads. As for the authors' bioinformatics: Across the 670 or so repertoires, a later analysis counted 60 million to 90 million unique TCR beta chains, about 10 million of which were shared by at least two donors. Raw reads were error-corrected and collapsed into unique sequences with a nearest-neighbor algorithm that merged closely related sequences to remove PCR and sequencing errors. To assign V, D and J gene segments, CDR3 sequences were aligned to IMGT reference sequences. For a sequence to be retained, a match of at least six nucleotides to both a V gene segment and a J gene segment was required. A rearrangement counted as productive if the CDR3 had no stop codons and remained in frame with V and J, and every other rearrangement counted as non-productive. Following IMGT convention, CDR3 was defined as the stretch from the second conserved V-encoded cysteine to the conserved J-encoded phenylalanine. The earlier analysis of about 560 of the donors excluded any sequence lacking an unambiguous match to a single V gene segment. In an earlier analysis of 587 of the donors, V segments were called functional above 56.7% productive rearrangements and were called segregating when the between-donor standard deviation exceeded 5%. A statistical classification framework was developed to diagnose cytomegalovirus status using the catalog of TCR beta chain sequences. In a later analysis, V and J genes were assigned by comparing TCR nucleotide sequences against IMGT/GENE-DB human TR gene sequences. In a later analysis, CDR3 sequences and most-parsimonious VDJ recombination scenarios were assigned using the TCRdist pipeline. A later analysis defined each TCR beta chain by its CDR3 amino acid sequence plus V-gene family, and excluded reads lacking a unique V-gene family. In a later analysis, a few hundred highly shared, low-generation-probability nucleotide sequences were removed to address suspected cross-contamination and a sequencing artifact. In a later analysis, a clonal expansion index for each public chain was calculated from normalized within-repertoire ranks of inferred template counts. A later analysis computed generation probabilities with a VDJ recombination model fitted to out-of-frame rearrangements, and checked the results against IGoR. Hypergeometric tests were used in a later analysis to score TCR-TCR, TCR-HLA and TCR-CMV co-occurrence, with a repertoire-size bias correction applied to the TCR pairs. A later analysis estimated false discovery rates by permuting HLA or CMV assignments 20 times. In a later analysis, co-occurring TCRs were grouped using DBSCAN, and TCRdist sequence similarity was added for clustering within HLA-allele-positive subsets. Repertoires with fewer than 30,000 or more than 120,000 public chains, plus five repertoires with anomalous nucleotide sharing, were excluded from co-occurrence clustering. Drawn from immuneACCESS, this table holds only the in-frame rearrangements with V and J called that TCRdb kept. Clones are partly lost; checked studies trace under half to an unresolved V gene and leave the rest unexplained. V and J calls and clone size are as listed in that table; D and trimming were resolved from the DNA. Present in this sample are some 45,000 clones, under 75% of which were seen just once. Clones ranked in the top ten supply about 6% of the sample.

The cohort consisted of approximately 670 healthy bone marrow donors. All cohort members were sampled while nominally healthy, although unrecorded immune exposures were likely present. The donor tested CMV seronegative and was one of the 352 seronegative cohort members. Every donor gave a peripheral blood sample, and the peripheral blood mononuclear cells from that sample were used for TCR beta sequencing. The Qiagen DNeasy Blood Extraction Kit was used to extract genomic DNA from the blood cell samples. On this clone: Its cognate antigen has yet to be identified. No much larger clonotype is one base removed from it; base qualities were not supplied.

Sequenced material: PBMCs. This clonotype originated in a man aged 30 to 45 in good health and CMV-seronegative.

The bases are TGTGCCAGCAGCTTAGTCCTAGCGGGAGGTGGGGGCGTTCAAGAGACCCAGTACTTC. Its product reads: CASSLVLAGGGGVQETQYF. The chain joins TRBV7-2 to TRBJ2-5, with 11 bases in between that match TRBD2. The CDR3 has 19 amino acids, counting the end cysteine and phenylalanine. The read is trimmed to its CDR3 DNA, 57 bases read in frame from base 1. The junction shows trimming of 1 base on V and 2 bases on J, and the gene matches do not reach 12 bases of it. CDR1 and CDR2 were assigned from the germline V gene as SGHTA and FQGNSA.